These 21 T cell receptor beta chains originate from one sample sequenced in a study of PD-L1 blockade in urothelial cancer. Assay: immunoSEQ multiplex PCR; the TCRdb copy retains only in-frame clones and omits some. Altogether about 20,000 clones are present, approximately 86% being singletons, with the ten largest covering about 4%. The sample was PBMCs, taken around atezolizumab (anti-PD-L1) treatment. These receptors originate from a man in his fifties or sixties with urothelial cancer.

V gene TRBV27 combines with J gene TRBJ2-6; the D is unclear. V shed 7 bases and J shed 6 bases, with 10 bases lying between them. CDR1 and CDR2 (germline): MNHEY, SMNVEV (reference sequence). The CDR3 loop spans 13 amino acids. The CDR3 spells CASKTRQANVLTF. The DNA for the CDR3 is TGTGCCAGCAAAACAAGACAGGCCAACGTCCTGACTTTC.

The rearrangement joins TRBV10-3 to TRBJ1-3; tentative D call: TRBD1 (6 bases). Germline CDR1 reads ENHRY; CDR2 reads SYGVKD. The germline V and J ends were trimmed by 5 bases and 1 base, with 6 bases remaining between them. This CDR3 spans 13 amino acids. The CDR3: CAISTGSGNTIYF. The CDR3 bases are TGTGCCATCAGTACAGGGTCTGGAAACACCATATATTTT.

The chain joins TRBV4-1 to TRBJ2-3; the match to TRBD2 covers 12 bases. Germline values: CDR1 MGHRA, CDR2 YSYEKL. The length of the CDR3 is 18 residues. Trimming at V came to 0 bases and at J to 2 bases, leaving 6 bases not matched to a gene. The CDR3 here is CASSQEETSGRHTDTQYF. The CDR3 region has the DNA TGCGCCAGCAGCCAAGAGGAAACTAGCGGGAGGCACACAGATACGCAGTATTTT.

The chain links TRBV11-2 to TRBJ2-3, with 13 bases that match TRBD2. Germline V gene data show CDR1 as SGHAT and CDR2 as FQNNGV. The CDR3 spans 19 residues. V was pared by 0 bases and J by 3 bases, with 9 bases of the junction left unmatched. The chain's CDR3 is CASSLEWRWTSGGTDTQYF. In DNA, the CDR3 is TGTGCCAGCAGCTTAGAGTGGAGGTGGACTAGCGGGGGAACAGATACGCAGTATTTT.

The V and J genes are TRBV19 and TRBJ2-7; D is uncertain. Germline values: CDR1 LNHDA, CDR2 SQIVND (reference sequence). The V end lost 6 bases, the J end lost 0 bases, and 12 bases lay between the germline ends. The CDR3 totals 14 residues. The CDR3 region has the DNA TGTGCCAGTAGGTCGGTTGGTCGCTCCTACGAGCAGTACTTC. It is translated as CASRSVGRSYEQYF.

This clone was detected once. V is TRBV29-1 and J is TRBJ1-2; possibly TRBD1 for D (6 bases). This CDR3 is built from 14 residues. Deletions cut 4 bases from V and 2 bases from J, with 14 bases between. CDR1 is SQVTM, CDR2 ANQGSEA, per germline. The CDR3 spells CSVAVDSRNYGYTF. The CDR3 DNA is TGCAGCGTTGCGGTGGACAGCAGGAACTATGGCTACACCTTC.

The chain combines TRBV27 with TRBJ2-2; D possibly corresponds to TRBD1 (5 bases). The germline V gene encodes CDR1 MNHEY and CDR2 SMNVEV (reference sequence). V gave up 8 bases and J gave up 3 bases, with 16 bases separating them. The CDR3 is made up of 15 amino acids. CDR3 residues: CASGRPLGDTGELFF. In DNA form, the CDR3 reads TGTGCCAGCGGTCGGCCCCTAGGGGACACCGGGGAGCTGTTTTTT.

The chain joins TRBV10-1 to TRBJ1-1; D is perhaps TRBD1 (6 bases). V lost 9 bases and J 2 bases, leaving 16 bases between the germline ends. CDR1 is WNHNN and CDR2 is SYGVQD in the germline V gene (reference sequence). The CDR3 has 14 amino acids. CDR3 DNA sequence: TGCGCCAGGGAGGACAGCCAAAATAACACTGAAGCTTTCTTT. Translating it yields CAREDSQNNTEAFF.

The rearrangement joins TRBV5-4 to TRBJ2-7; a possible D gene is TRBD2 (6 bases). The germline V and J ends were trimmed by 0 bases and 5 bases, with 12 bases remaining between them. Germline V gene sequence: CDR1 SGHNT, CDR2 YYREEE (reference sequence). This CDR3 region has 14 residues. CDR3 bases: TGTGCCAGCAGCTTGGCTCGGGAGCCCCACGAGCAGTACTTC. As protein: CASSLAREPHEQYF.

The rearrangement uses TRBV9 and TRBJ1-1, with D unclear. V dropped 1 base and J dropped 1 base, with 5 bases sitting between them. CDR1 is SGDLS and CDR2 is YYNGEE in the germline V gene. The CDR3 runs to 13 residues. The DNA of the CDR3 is TGTGCCAGCAGCGTATCACAGAACACTGAAGCTTTCTTT. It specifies CASSVSQNTEAFF.

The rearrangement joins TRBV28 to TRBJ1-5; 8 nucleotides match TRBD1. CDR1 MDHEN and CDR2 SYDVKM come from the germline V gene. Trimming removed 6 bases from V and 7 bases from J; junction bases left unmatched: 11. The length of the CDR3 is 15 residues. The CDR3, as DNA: TGTGCCAGCAGACCAGACAGGGGTGGTAGGCAGCCCCAGCATTTT. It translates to CASRPDRGGRQPQHF.

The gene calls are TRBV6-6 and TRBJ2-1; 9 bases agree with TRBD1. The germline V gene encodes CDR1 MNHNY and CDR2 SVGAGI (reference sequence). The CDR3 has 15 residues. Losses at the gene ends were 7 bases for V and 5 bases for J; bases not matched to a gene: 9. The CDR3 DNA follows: TGTGCCAGCACAGCCGAGGGACAGGGCGACAATGAGCAGTTCTTC. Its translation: CASTAEGQGDNEQFF.

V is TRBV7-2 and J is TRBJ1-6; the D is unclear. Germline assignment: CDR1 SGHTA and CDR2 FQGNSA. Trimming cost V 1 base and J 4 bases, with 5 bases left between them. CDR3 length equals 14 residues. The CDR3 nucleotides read TGTGCCAGCAGCTTAGGACATTATAATTCACCCCTCCACTTT. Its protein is CASSLGHYNSPLHF.

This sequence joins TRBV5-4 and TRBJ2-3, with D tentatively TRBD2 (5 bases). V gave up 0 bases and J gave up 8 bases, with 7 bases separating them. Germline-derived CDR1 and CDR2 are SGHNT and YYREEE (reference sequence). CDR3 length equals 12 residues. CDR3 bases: TGTGCCAGCAGCTTGGCTGGAGGTACGCAGTATTTT. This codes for CASSLAGGTQYF.

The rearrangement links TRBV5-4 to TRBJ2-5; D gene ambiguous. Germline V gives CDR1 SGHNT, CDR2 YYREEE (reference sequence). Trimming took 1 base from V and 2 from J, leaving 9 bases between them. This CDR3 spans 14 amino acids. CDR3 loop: CASSLRLSQETQYF. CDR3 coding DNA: TGTGCCAGCAGCTTGAGACTGTCTCAAGAGACCCAGTACTTC.

CDR3 loop: CASSTRTSGVTDTQYF. The DNA for the CDR3 is TGTGCCAGCAGCACACGGACTAGCGGGGTCACAGATACGCAGTATTTT. The rearrangement uses TRBV7-8 and TRBJ2-3, with 12 nucleotides matching TRBD2. Losses at the gene ends were 5 bases for V and 2 bases for J; bases not matched to a gene: 5. The CDR3 has 16 amino acids. The germline V gene has CDR1 SGHVS and CDR2 FQNEAQ. Together with reference TRBV7-8 and TRBJ2-3, the CDR3 gives the full variable domain: GAGVSQSPRYKVAKRGQDVALRCDPISGHVSLFWYQQALGQGPEFLTYFQNEAQLDKSGLPSDRFFAERPEGSVSTLKIQRTQQEDSAVYLCASSTRTSGVTDTQYFGPGTRLTVL.

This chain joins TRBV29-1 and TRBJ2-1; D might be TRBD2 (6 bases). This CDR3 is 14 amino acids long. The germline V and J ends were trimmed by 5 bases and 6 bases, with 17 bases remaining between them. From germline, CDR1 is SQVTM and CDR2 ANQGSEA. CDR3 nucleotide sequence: TGCAGCGTTTTGGGTCTGACTAGTCGCAATGAGCAGTTCTTC. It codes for CSVLGLTSRNEQFF.

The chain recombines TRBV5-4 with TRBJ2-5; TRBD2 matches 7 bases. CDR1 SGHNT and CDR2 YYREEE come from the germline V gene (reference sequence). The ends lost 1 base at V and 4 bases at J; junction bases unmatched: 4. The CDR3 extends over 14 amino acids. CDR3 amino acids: CASSLTSAPETQYF. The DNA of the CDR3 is TGTGCCAGCAGCTTGACTAGCGCCCCAGAGACCCAGTACTTC.

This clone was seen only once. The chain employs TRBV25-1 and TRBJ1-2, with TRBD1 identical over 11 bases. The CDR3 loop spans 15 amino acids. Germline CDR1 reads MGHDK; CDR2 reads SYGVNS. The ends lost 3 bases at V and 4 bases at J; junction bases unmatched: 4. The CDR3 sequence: CASSEFGTGGYGYTF. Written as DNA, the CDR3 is TGTGCCAGCAGTGAGTTTGGGACAGGGGGCTATGGCTACACCTTC.

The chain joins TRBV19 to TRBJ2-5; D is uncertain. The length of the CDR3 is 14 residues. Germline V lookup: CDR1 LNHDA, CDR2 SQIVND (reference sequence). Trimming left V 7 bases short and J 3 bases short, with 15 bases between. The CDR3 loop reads CASTPTERKETQYF. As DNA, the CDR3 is TGTGCCAGTACCCCGACGGAGAGGAAAGAGACCCAGTACTTC.

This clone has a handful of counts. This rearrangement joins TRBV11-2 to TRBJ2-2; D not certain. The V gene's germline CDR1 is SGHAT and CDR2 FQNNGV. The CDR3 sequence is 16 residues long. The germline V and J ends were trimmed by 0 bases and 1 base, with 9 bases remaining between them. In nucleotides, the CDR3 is TGTGCCAGCAGCTTAGAATTCCCAGGGAACACCGGGGAGCTGTTTTTT. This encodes CASSLEFPGNTGELFF.